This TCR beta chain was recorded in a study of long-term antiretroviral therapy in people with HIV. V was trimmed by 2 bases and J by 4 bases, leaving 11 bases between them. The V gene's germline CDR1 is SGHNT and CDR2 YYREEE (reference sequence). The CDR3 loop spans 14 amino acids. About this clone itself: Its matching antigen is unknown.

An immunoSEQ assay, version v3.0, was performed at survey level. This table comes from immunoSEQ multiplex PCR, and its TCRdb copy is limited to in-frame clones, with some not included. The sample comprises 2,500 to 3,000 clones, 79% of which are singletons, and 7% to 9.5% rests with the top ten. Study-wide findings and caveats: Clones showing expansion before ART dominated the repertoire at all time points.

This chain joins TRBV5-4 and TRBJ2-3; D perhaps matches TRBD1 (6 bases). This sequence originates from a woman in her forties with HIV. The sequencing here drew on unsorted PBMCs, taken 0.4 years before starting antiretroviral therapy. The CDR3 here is CASSLDRKADTQYF. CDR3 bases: TGTGCCAGCAGCTTAGACAGGAAGGCAGATACGCAGTATTTT.